The TCR beta chain under discussion was sequenced for a study of beta chain features in type 1 diabetes. Sorted cells reached over 95% purity in every population. Germline loops: CDR1 MNHEY, CDR2 SMNVEV (reference sequence). The CDR3 sequence is 14 residues long. The junction had 7 bases not matched to a gene; V was cut back by 5 bases and J by 3 bases. This clone turned up a few times. Sequenced material consisted of expressed TCRB transcripts (all of the isolated RNA was reverse transcribed). The repertoire was sequenced with immunoSEQ multiplex PCR; TCRdb's copy has only in-frame clones and lacks some. The table has 150,000 to 160,000 clones, approximately 10% seen once.

Material: central memory CD4+ T cells from blood. This TCR came from a young man in good health. The chain is built from TRBV27 and TRBJ2-7, with 7 bases lining up with TRBD1. The CDR3 DNA sequence: TGTGCCAGCAGTCACCACAGGGGCCACTACGAGCAGTACTTC. Translating gives CASSHHRGHYEQYF.